Below, 6 T cell receptor beta chains from the same sample are listed, as sequenced in a study of T cells in Graves' hyperthyroidism and ophthalmopathy. Template material for amplifying TCR beta CDR3 regions consisted of RNA transcripts. The TCR CDR3 was amplified in a first-round RT-PCR using the HTBI primer set. TCRdb called the multiplex PCR reads again in MiXCR, with one record for every CDR3 protein. The table includes roughly 180,000 distinct CDR3 sequences, roughly 9.4% detected once. The sample comprised blood. Receptors originate from a woman aged 18-29 years with Graves' hyperthyroidism that later progressed to Graves' ophthalmopathy.

This clonotype has at least ten counts. The chain is built from TRBV11-2 and TRBJ1-2; 7 positions match TRBD1. CDR1 is SGHAT, CDR2 FQNNGV, per germline. The ends lost 5 bases at V and 5 bases at J; junction bases unmatched: 11. The CDR3 loop spans 15 amino acids. Written as DNA, the CDR3 is TGTGCCAGCAGCGCGCCCAACAGGGGTCGTTATGGCTACACCTTC. Its protein product is CASSAPNRGRYGYTF.

This clonotype was recorded a few times. The chain's CDR3 is CATSDLSAKAPYEQYF. CDR3 nucleotide sequence: TGTGCCACCAGTGATTTATCGGCGAAAGCCCCCTACGAGCAGTACTTC. This rearrangement joins TRBV24-1 to TRBJ2-7; D is uncertain. V lost 1 base to trimming and J lost 2 bases, with 14 bases between them. This CDR3 region has 16 residues. CDR1 is KGHDR, CDR2 SFDVKD, per germline.

The V call is TRBV7-8, the J call TRBJ2-3, with TRBD2 matching over 7 bases. This CDR3 region has 17 residues. The germline V gene has CDR1 SGHVS and CDR2 FQNEAQ. The V segment lost 5 bases and the J segment 0 bases; nucleotides outside the gene matches: 11. CDR3 in amino acids: CASSPPEWRESTDTQYF. The CDR3 DNA reads as TGTGCCAGCAGCCCACCTGAATGGCGGGAGAGCACAGATACGCAGTATTTT.

In its sample, this clonotype was seen many times. The chain links TRBV5-1 to TRBJ2-1; 11 bases map to TRBD2. V trimming: 4 bases; J trimming: 0 bases; junction bases outside the gene matches: 6. The CDR3 loop spans 17 amino acids. Per the germline V gene, CDR1 is SGHRS and CDR2 is YFSETQ. CDR3 in amino acids: CASSATSGSNSYNEQFF. In DNA form, the CDR3 reads TGCGCCAGCAGCGCTACTAGCGGGAGCAACTCCTACAATGAGCAGTTCTTC. Combining the CDR3 with reference TRBV5-1 and TRBJ2-1 gives the whole variable domain KAGVTQTPRYLIKTRGQQVTLSCSPISGHRSVSWYQQTPGQGLQFLFEYFSETQRNKGNFPGRFSGRQFSNSRSEMNVSTLELGDSALYLCASSATSGSNSYNEQFFGPGTRLTVL.

This clonotype was seen ten or more times. The V call is TRBV19, the J call TRBJ1-1, with 10 bases that match TRBD1. V shed 5 bases, J shed 5 bases, and the junction held 5 bases outside the gene matches. This CDR3 has 14 residues. Looked up from germline, CDR1 is LNHDA and CDR2 is SQIVND (reference sequence). In nucleotides, the CDR3 is TGTGCCAGTAGTGCGTGGGACAGGGGAACTGAAGCTTTCTTT. This codes for CASSAWDRGTEAFF.

This clonotype was detected many times. The genes are TRBV10-3 and TRBJ1-1, with 7 positions matching TRBD1. The V gene's germline CDR1 is ENHRY and CDR2 SYGVKD. The junction had 10 bases not matched to a gene; V was cut back by 6 bases and J by 6 bases. CDR3 length equals 14 residues. CDR3 DNA sequence: TGTGCCATCAGCCTGGGGCAGGGGGGCGCTGAAGCTTTCTTT. This codes for CAISLGQGGAEAFF.